This paragraph covers one TCR beta chain sequence. The antigen is unknown. This sample was included in a study of T cell repertoires in ileal Crohn's disease. Study-wide points: Sorted CD8 T cells held more high-frequency clones than CD4.

Clones were sequenced by immunoSEQ multiplex PCR, and TCRdb holds only the in-frame ones, with some missing. The sample records over 9,000 clones, more than 65% being singletons. The CDR3 totals 14 residues. V was pared by 0 bases and J by 1 base, with 6 bases between. Germline CDR1 LNHNV, CDR2 YYDKDF (reference sequence). This sequence was found in an adult with Crohn's disease. Sequenced: ileal tissue. The chain uses TRBV15 and TRBJ1-1, with D unresolved. CDR3 residues: CATSRDNRNTEAFF. CDR3 nucleotides: TGTGCCACCAGCAGAGATAACAGGAACACTGAAGCTTTCTTT.